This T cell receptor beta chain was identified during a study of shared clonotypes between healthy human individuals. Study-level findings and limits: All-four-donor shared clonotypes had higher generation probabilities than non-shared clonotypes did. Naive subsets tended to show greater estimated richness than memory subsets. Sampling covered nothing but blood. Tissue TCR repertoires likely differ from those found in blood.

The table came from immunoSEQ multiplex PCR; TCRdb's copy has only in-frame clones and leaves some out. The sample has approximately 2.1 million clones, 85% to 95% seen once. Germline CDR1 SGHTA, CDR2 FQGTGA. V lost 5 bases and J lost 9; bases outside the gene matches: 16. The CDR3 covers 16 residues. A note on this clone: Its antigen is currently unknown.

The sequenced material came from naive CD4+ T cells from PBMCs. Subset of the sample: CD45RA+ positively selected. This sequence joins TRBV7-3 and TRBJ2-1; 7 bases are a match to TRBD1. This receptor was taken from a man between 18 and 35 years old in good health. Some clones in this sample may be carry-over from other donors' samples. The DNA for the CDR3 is TGTGCCAGCAGCCATCCACAGGGGCCGTCACCCGGTGAGCAGTTCTTC. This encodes CASSHPQGPSPGEQFF.